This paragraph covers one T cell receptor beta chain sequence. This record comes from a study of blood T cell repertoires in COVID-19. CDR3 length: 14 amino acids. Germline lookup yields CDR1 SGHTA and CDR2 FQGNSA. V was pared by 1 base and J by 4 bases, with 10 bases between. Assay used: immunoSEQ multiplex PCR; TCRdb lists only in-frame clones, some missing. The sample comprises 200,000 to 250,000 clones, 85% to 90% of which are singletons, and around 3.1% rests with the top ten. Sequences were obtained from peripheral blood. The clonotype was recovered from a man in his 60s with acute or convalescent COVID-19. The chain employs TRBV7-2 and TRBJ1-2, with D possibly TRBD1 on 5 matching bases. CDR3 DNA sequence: TGTGCCAGCAGCTTAGGTCAGGGATCCTATGGCTACACCTTC. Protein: CASSLGQGSYGYTF.